This T cell receptor beta chain came from a study of cytomegalovirus exposure and HLA in healthy donors. Study-wide results and limits: In the analysis, some V segments, TRBV6-2 and TRBV6-3 included, were excluded as indistinguishable.

This clone was counted a few times. Its antigen is not identified. PCR involved 60 Vbeta and 13 Jbeta primers. Generated by immunoSEQ multiplex PCR, the TCRdb table keeps only in-frame clones and is missing some. The data contain around 190,000 clones, about four fifths of them singletons. CDR3 length equals 15 residues. The sample was PBMCs. The chain couples TRBV21-1 to TRBJ2-1; TRBD2 is the table's D call, not checked against the DNA. TRBV21-1 represents a pseudogene. This clonotype was sampled from a man aged 18-30 years in good health and CMV-seronegative. The chain's CDR3 is CARGGWVNFYNEQFF. DNA for the CDR3: TGTGCCCGAGGAGGTTGGGTCAATTTCTACAATGAGCAGTTCTTC.